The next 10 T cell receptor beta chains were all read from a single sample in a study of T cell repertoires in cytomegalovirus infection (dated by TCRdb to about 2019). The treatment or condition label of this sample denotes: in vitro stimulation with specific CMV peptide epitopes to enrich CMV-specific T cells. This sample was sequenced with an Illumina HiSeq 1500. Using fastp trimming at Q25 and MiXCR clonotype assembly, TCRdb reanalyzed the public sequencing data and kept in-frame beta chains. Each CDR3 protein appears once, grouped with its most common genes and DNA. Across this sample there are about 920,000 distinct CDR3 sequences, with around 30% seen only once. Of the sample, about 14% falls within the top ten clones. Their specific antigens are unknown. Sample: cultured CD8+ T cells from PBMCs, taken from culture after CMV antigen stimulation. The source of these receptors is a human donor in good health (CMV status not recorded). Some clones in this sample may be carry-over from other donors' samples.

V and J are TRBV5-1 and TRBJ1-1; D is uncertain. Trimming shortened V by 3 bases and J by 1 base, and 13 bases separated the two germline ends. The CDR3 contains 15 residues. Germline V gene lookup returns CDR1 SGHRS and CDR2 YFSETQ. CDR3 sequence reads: CASSSVRIQNTEAFF. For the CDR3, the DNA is TGCGCCAGCAGCTCAGTAAGGATTCAGAACACTGAAGCTTTCTTT.

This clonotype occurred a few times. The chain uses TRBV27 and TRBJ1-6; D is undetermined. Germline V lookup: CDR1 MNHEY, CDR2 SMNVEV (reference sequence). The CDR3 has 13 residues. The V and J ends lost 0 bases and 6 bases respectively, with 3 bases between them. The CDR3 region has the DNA TGTGCCAGCAGTTTATCGGTTAATTCACCCCTCCACTTT. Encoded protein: CASSLSVNSPLHF.

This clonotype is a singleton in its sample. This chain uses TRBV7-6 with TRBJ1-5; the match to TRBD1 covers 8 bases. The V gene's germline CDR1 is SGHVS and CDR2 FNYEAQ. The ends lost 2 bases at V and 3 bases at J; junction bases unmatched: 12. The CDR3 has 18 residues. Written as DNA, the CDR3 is TGTGCCAGCAGCTTATTAGTCCCTGGACAGGGTTTCAATCAGCCCCAGCATTTT. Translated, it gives CASSLLVPGQGFNQPQHF.

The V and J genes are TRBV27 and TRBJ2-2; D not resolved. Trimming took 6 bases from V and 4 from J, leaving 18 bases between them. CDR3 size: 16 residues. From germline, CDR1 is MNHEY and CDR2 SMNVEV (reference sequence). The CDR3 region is CASRLTPASITGELFF. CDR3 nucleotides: TGTGCCAGCAGATTGACCCCTGCAAGTATCACCGGGGAGCTGTTTTTT.

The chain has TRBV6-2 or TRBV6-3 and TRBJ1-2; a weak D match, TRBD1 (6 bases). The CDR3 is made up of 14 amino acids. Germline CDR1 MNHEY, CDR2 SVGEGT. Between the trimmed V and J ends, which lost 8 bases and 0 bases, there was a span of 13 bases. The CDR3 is CASAGDNPNYGYTF. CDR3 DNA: TGTGCCAGCGCGGGGGACAATCCTAACTATGGCTACACCTTC.

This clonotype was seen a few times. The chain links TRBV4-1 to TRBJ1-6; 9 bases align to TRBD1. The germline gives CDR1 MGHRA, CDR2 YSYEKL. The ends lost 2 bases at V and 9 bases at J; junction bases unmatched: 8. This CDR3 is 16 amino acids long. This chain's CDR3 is CASSQWDPGQGSPLHF. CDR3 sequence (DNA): TGCGCCAGCAGCCAATGGGACCCGGGACAGGGTTCACCCCTCCACTTT.

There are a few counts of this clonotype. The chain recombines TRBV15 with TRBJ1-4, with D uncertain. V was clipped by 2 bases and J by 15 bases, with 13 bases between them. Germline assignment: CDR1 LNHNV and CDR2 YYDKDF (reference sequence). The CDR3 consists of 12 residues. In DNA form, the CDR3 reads TGTGCCACCAGCAGATCCCGGGATGAAGTGTTTTTT. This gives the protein CATSRSRDEVFF. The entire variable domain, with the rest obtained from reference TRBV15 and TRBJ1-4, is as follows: DAMVIQNPRYQVTQFGKPVTLSCSQTLNHNVMYWYQQKSSQAPKLLFHYYDKDFNNEADTPDNFQSRRPNTSFCFLDIRSPGLGDTAMYLCATSRSRDEVFFGSGTQLSVL.

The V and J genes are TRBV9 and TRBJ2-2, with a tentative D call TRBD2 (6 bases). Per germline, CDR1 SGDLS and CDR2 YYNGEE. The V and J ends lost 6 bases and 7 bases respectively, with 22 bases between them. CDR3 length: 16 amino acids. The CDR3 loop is CASTLMDYAVGGELFF. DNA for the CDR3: TGTGCCAGCACCCTTATGGACTACGCGGTTGGCGGGGAGCTGTTTTTT.

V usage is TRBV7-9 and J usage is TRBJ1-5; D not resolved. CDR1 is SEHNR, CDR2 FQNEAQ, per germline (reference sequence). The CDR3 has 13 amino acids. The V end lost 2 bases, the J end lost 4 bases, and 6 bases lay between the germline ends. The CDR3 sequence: CASSLYRNQPQHF. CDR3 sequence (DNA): TGTGCCAGCAGCTTATACAGAAATCAGCCCCAGCATTTT.

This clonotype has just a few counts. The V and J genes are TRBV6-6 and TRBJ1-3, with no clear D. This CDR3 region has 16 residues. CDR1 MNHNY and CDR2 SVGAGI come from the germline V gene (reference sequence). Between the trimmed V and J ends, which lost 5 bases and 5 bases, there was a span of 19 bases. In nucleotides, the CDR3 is TGTGCCAGCAGTCCGCTTGGGCCCAAGGAGCGAAACACCATATATTTT. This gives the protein CASSPLGPKERNTIYF.